This is a list of T cell receptor beta chains from one sample in a study of blood T cell repertoires in COVID-19. Assay used: immunoSEQ multiplex PCR; TCRdb lists only in-frame clones, some missing. Of roughly 240,000 clones listed, roughly 88% are singletons. The sequencing input was peripheral blood. These TCRs come from a man aged 35 to 55 who had recovered from COVID-19. CDR3s include the opening cysteine and the closing phenylalanine or tryptophan. D genes are given only for firm matches. Size values are once, few and many counts, or a class for expanded clones, and some rows have none.

CDR3 protein | CDR3 DNA | J gene | clone size | V gene | CDR3 length | D gene
CASAHPGGLKNIQYF | TGTGCCAGCGCCCACCCAGGGGGTCTCAAAAACATTCAGTACTTC | TRBJ2-4 | NA | TRBV7-2 | 15 | TRBD1
CASSQVWLAGDSNTGELFF | TGCGCCAGCAGCCAAGTCTGGCTAGCGGGGGACTCGAACACCGGGGAGCTGTTTTTT | TRBJ2-2 | NA | TRBV4-3 | 19 | TRBD2
CASSPRNRGNYGYTF | TGTGCCAGCAGTCCGAGGAACAGGGGGAACTATGGCTACACCTTC | TRBJ1-2 | NA | TRBV5-4 | 15 | TRBD1
CASSNFYGYTF | TGTGCCAGTAGTAACTTCTATGGCTACACCTTC | TRBJ1-2 | NA | TRBV19 | 11 | NA
CSASPRTSYENTQYF | TGCAGTGCTAGTCCCAGGACTAGCTATGAAAATACGCAGTATTTT | TRBJ2-3 | once | TRBV20-1 | 15 | TRBD2
CASGLTERGSPGNEQFF | TGTGCTAGTGGTTTGACCGAGCGGGGGTCCCCGGGCAATGAGCAGTTCTTC | TRBJ2-1 | NA | TRBV12-5 | 17 | TRBD2
CASSVSGGQQPQHF | TGTGCCAGCAGCGTTAGCGGGGGCCAACAGCCCCAGCATTTT | TRBJ1-5 | NA | TRBV9 | 14 | NA
CASSSLAGGRGTYNEQFF | TGTGCCAGCAGCAGTTTAGCGGGAGGGCGAGGGACCTACAATGAGCAGTTCTTC | TRBJ2-1 | few | TRBV5-5 | 18 | TRBD2
CASSEEVAASTDTQYF | TGTGCCAGCAGTGAAGAGGTAGCGGCGAGCACAGATACGCAGTATTTT | TRBJ2-3 | NA | TRBV6-1 | 16 | NA
CASSLDGTSGPLGTQYF | TGTGCCAGCAGCTTAGACGGTACTAGCGGGCCGTTAGGAACGCAGTATTTT | TRBJ2-3 | NA | TRBV7-9 | 17 | TRBD2
CASSSRDREYGYTF | TGTGCCAGCAGCTCCCGGGACAGGGAGTATGGCTACACCTTC | TRBJ1-2 | NA | TRBV21-1 | 14 | NA
CASSLTGGDGYTF | TGTGCCAGCAGCCTGACAGGGGGCGATGGCTACACCTTC | TRBJ1-2 | NA | TRBV5-6 | 13 | TRBD1
CASRPGGGTEAFF | TGTGCCAGCAGACCGGGGGGGGGCACTGAAGCTTTCTTT | TRBJ1-1 | NA | TRBV5-4 | 13 | NA
CASRQGPSNTEAFF | TGCGCCAGCAGACAGGGCCCATCGAACACTGAAGCTTTCTTT | TRBJ1-1 | many | TRBV10-2 | 14 | NA
CASSLVSRAGGYTF | TGTGCCAGTAGTCTCGTCAGTCGAGCAGGTGGCTACACCTTC | TRBJ1-2 | NA | TRBV19 | 14 | NA
CSVGGHTNTEAFF | TGCAGCGTTGGGGGACACACGAACACTGAAGCTTTCTTT | TRBJ1-1 | NA | TRBV29-1 | 13 | NA